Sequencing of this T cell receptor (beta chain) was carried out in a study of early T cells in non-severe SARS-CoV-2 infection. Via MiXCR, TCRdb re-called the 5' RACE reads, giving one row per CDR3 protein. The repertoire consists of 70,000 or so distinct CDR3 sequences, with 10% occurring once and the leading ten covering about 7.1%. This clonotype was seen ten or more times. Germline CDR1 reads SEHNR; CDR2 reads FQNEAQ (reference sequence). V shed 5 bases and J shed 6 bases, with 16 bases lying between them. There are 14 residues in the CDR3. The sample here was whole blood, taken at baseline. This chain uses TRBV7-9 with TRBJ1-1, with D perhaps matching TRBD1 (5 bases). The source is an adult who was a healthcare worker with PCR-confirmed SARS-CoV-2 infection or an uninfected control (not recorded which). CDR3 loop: CASSHTGAGAEAFF. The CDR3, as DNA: TGTGCCAGCAGCCACACCGGGGCCGGGGCTGAAGCTTTCTTT. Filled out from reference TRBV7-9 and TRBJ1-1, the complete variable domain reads DTGVSQNPRHKITKRGQNVTFRCDPISEHNRLYWYRQTLGQGPEFLTYFQNEAQLEKSRLLSDRFSAERPKGSFSTLEIQRTEQGDSAMYLCASSHTGAGAEAFFGQGTRLTVV.